These 5 T cell receptor beta chains came from one sample sequenced in a study of blood T cell repertoires in COVID-19. Repertoires were generated with immunoSEQ multiplex PCR, while TCRdb's copy carries only in-frame clones and drops some. This sample has about 88,000 clones, with under 90% found just once. The sample was peripheral blood. Every receptor here comes from a woman in her seventies with acute or convalescent COVID-19.

The CDR3 is CASSFAGGRNEQFF. DNA of the CDR3: TGTGCCAGCAGCTTTGCGGGGGGGCGTAATGAGCAGTTCTTC. J is TRBJ2-1 and V is TRBV7-8; TRBD2 matches 9 bases. The V gene's germline CDR1 is SGHVS and CDR2 FQNEAQ. The junction had 4 bases not matched to a gene; V was cut back by 3 bases and J by 7 bases. This CDR3 spans 14 amino acids.

The rearrangement uses TRBV13 and TRBJ2-1; 7 positions match TRBD2. This CDR3 has 14 amino acids. Trimming cost V 5 bases and J 3 bases; bases outside gene matches: 4. The germline V gene encodes CDR1 PRHDT and CDR2 FYEKMQ (reference sequence). In nucleotides, the CDR3 is TGTGCCAGCAGCCCCCAGCGGGGCTACAATGAGCAGTTCTTC. It codes for CASSPQRGYNEQFF. Full variable domain (rest looked up from reference TRBV13 and TRBJ2-1): AAGVIQSPRHLIKEKRETATLKCYPIPRHDTVYWYQQGPGQDPQFLISFYEKMQSDKGSIPDRFSAQQFSDYHSELNMSSLELGDSALYFCASSPQRGYNEQFFGPGTRLTVL.

The chain uses TRBV3-1 (or the pseudogene TRBV3-2) and TRBJ2-6; D uncertain. Deletions cut 0 bases from V and 0 bases from J, with 12 bases between. The length of the CDR3 is 18 residues. Looked up from germline, CDR1 is LGHDT and CDR2 is YNNKEL (reference sequence). CDR3: CASSQDPRLLSGANVLTF. The CDR3 DNA sequence: TGTGCCAGCAGCCAAGATCCCAGGTTACTCTCTGGGGCCAACGTCCTGACTTTC.

The chain carries TRBV6-2 or TRBV6-3 and TRBJ2-7; 12 nucleotides match TRBD2. The trim removed 2 bases at V and 0 bases at J, leaving 5 bases unmatched. Germline V gene lookup returns CDR1 MNHEY and CDR2 SVGEGT. The CDR3 has 17 residues. CDR3 region: CASSYALAGGSSYEQYV. CDR3 sequence (DNA): TGTGCCAGCAGTTACGCCCTAGCGGGAGGGAGCTCCTACGAGCAGTACGTC.

V and J are TRBV7-2 and TRBJ2-5; 7 positions match TRBD2. V dropped 1 base and J dropped 5; count of bases not matched to a gene: 13. This CDR3 spans 17 amino acids. The germline gives CDR1 SGHTA, CDR2 FQGNSA. The DNA for the CDR3 is TGTGCCAGCAGCTTAGAGGGTCCCGGGACGGGAGGTGAGACCCAGTACTTC. Its protein product is CASSLEGPGTGGETQYF.